These 21 T cell receptor beta chains were sequenced from one sample in a study of cytomegalovirus exposure and HLA in healthy donors. Amplification used 60 Vbeta primers and 13 Jbeta primers. TCRdb's copy holds only in-frame clones and misses some; the assay was immunoSEQ multiplex PCR. The sample records fewer than 250,000 clones, around 82% being singletons. The sequenced sample was PBMCs. These receptors all come from a man in his forties in good health and CMV-seropositive.

In its sample, this clone was seen a few times. This chain connects TRBV15 to TRBJ2-3, with 10 bases fitting TRBD2. This CDR3 region has 16 residues. The trim removed 0 bases at V and 2 bases at J, leaving 2 bases unmatched. Germline assignment: CDR1 LNHNV and CDR2 YYDKDF (reference sequence). The CDR3 spells CATSRESGRATDTQYF. CDR3 coding DNA: TGTGCCACCAGCAGAGAGAGCGGGAGGGCCACAGATACGCAGTATTTT.

The rearrangement links TRBV30 to TRBJ1-1; D uncertain. In germline, CDR1 is GTSNPN, CDR2 SVGIG (reference sequence). The CDR3 runs to 11 residues. V gave up 0 bases and J gave up 5 bases, with 4 bases separating them. The CDR3 here is CAWSVQTEAFF. CDR3 DNA sequence: TGTGCCTGGAGTGTACAAACTGAAGCTTTCTTT.

The gene calls are TRBV7-3 and TRBJ2-1, with D possibly being TRBD2 (6 bases). CDR1 is SGHTA, CDR2 FQGTGA, per germline. V shed 5 bases and J shed 10 bases, with 21 bases lying between them. This CDR3 is 15 amino acids long. The CDR3: CASSRTRDSHGEQFF. The CDR3 DNA reads TGTGCCAGCAGCCGTACCCGGGACTCACACGGGGAGCAGTTCTTC.

The chain couples TRBV6-5 to TRBJ2-1; D might be TRBD2 (6 bases). The CDR3 has 14 amino acids. Trimming took 6 bases from V and 9 from J, leaving 18 bases between them. Germline CDR1 MNHEY, CDR2 SVGAGI. The CDR3, as DNA: TGTGCCAGCAGGAACCCCGGGGGAGGAGGTGAGCAGTTCTTC. Its translation is CASRNPGGGGEQFF.

This chain connects TRBV2 to TRBJ2-7; 10 bases are a match to TRBD2. V was pared by 6 bases and J by 7 bases, with 18 bases of the junction left unmatched. CDR3 length: 17 residues. Germline values: CDR1 SNHLY, CDR2 FYNNEI. The DNA of the CDR3 is TGTGCCAGCAGCCCCACCGGGACTAGCGACCTCGCGGGGGAGCAGTACTTC. This sequence encodes CASSPTGTSDLAGEQYF.

The rearrangement uses TRBV7-6 and TRBJ2-1, with 10 bases matching TRBD1. Losses at the gene ends were 1 base for V and 12 bases for J; bases not matched to a gene: 6. Germline-derived CDR1 and CDR2 are SGHVS and FNYEAQ. The CDR3 sequence is 14 residues long. The CDR3 loop is CASSLDDRGRGQFF. CDR3 sequence (DNA): TGTGCCAGCAGCTTAGACGACAGGGGGCGCGGGCAGTTCTTC.

The chain carries TRBV6-5 and TRBJ2-7; D is perhaps TRBD1 (5 bases). There are 13 residues in the CDR3. The V end was cut by 4 bases, the J end by 0 bases, with 7 bases between. Germline V CDR1 and CDR2: MNHEY, SVGAGI. CDR3 in amino acids: CASSSGISYEQYF. The CDR3 region has the DNA TGTGCCAGCAGTTCAGGGATCTCCTACGAGCAGTACTTC.

The CDR3 spells CASCAQTGNTEAFF. CDR3 sequence (DNA): TGTGCCAGCTGCGCCCAGACAGGGAACACTGAAGCTTTCTTT. The chain joins TRBV6-6 to TRBJ1-1; a possible D gene is TRBD1 (6 bases). Germline CDR1 is MNHNY and CDR2 is SVGAGI (reference sequence). The germline V and J ends were trimmed by 8 bases and 1 base, with 14 bases remaining between them. CDR3 length: 14 residues.

The rearrangement links TRBV5-1 to TRBJ2-1, with 14 bases that match TRBD2. Germline V gene data show CDR1 as SGHRS and CDR2 as YFSETQ. With V trimmed by 2 bases and J by 10 bases, 14 bases remained unmatched. The CDR3 is made up of 18 amino acids. The CDR3 region has the DNA TGCGCCAGCAGCTTAGGACTAGCGGGAGGCCACCGAGGGGACGAGCAGTTCTTC. Protein product: CASSLGLAGGHRGDEQFF.

The sample holds one count of this clone. The chain is built from TRBV7-3 and TRBJ2-2; TRBD2 agrees at 9 bases. The length of the CDR3 is 15 residues. V lost 3 bases to trimming and J lost 5 bases; unmatched junction nucleotides: 4. Looked up from germline, CDR1 is SGHTA and CDR2 is FQGTGA. The CDR3 nucleotides are TGTGCCAGCAGCTTTAGCGGGAGTGAAACCGGGGAGCTGTTTTTT. Its translation: CASSFSGSETGELFF.

This chain uses TRBV6-5 with TRBJ2-7; a possible D gene is TRBD2 (5 bases). Germline V gene sequence: CDR1 MNHEY, CDR2 SVGAGI. V was shortened by 5 bases and J by 7 bases, with 15 bases between the two germline ends. This CDR3 contains 13 residues. CDR3 residues: CASSPGRDREQYF. CDR3 bases: TGTGCCAGCAGTCCTGGACGGGATCGTGAGCAGTACTTC.

The V and J genes are TRBV19 and TRBJ2-3, with 7 bases lining up with TRBD1. Germline-derived CDR1 and CDR2 are LNHDA and SQIVND (reference sequence). This CDR3 comprises 17 residues. Unmatched junction bases numbered 15, after V lost 5 bases and J lost 4 bases. CDR3 nucleotides: TGTGCCAGTAGTTCCTCTTTCGACAGGGTCGAATCAGATACGCAGTATTTT. It codes for CASSSSFDRVESDTQYF.

The rearrangement uses TRBV4-1 and TRBJ2-7; D may be TRBD2 (5 bases). This CDR3 comprises 14 residues. Germline CDR1 and CDR2: MGHRA and YSYEKL. V lost 3 bases and J lost 7, with 16 bases in between. CDR3 protein: CASSQVGLEGEQYF. The CDR3 DNA sequence: TGCGCCAGCAGCCAGGTAGGACTGGAAGGAGAGCAGTACTTC.

The chain recombines TRBV4-3 with TRBJ2-7; a possible D gene is TRBD2 (6 bases). The germline V gene encodes CDR1 LGHNA and CDR2 YSLEER. The CDR3 runs to 14 residues. V was trimmed by 0 bases and J by 4 bases, leaving 10 bases between them. The CDR3 DNA reads as TGCGCCAGCAGCCAAGACGTGGGGGGTTACGAGCAGTACTTC. This sequence encodes CASSQDVGGYEQYF.

The chain recombines TRBV5-3 with TRBJ2-7; 7 bases match TRBD2. TRBV5-3 is an ORF for which the function is uncertain. CDR3 length: 14 amino acids. Losses at the gene ends were 6 bases for V and 0 bases for J; bases not matched to a gene: 6. The CDR3: CARIPASGSYEQYF. In nucleotides, the CDR3 is TGTGCCAGAATACCGGCTAGCGGCTCCTACGAGCAGTACTTC.

The chain links TRBV5-4 to TRBJ1-5; D ambiguous. The germline V gene encodes CDR1 SGHNT and CDR2 YYREEE (reference sequence). Trimming shortened V by 5 bases and J by 2 bases, and 8 bases separated the two germline ends. The CDR3 is made up of 13 amino acids. The CDR3 spells CASSYMGNQPQHF. Here the CDR3 DNA reads TGTGCCAGCAGTTACATGGGCAATCAGCCCCAGCATTTT. Full variable domain (outside the CDR3, taken from reference TRBV5-4 and TRBJ1-5): ETGVTQSPTHLIKTRGQQVTLRCSSQSGHNTVSWYQQALGQGPQFIFQYYREEENGRGNFPPRFSGLQFPNYSSELNVNALELDDSALYLCASSYMGNQPQHFGDGTRLSIL.

This clone has a handful of counts. This rearrangement joins TRBV6-1 to TRBJ1-4; D is perhaps TRBD1 (5 bases). CDR3 length: 15 amino acids. Trimming removed 7 bases at V and 8 bases at J, with 20 bases between. CDR1 MNHNS and CDR2 SASEGT come from the germline V gene. The CDR3 DNA sequence: TGTGCCAGCATCGAACATGGTCAGGGTAAAGAAAAACTGTTTTTT. Translated, it gives CASIEHGQGKEKLFF.

This sequence joins TRBV6-5 and TRBJ2-1; 7 positions match TRBD2. Germline CDR1 MNHEY, CDR2 SVGAGI. Unmatched junction bases numbered 11, after V lost 6 bases and J lost 6 bases. The CDR3 contains 15 residues. The CDR3 DNA follows: TGTGCCAGCAGGCCACTAGCGAGTGGGAGCAATGAGCAGTTCTTC. Translating it yields CASRPLASGSNEQFF.

This clone was counted a few times. This chain uses TRBV6-6 with TRBJ1-1, with 7 nucleotides matching TRBD1. With V trimmed by 11 bases and J by 1 base, 10 bases remained unmatched. CDR3 length: 14 amino acids. Germline V gene lookup returns CDR1 MNHNY and CDR2 SVGAGI (reference sequence). CDR3 region: CAAQSGQKNTEAFF. In DNA, the CDR3 is TGTGCCGCACAATCGGGACAGAAGAACACTGAAGCTTTCTTT.

This chain links TRBV5-1 with TRBJ2-3; D remains unclear. Germline assignment: CDR1 SGHRS and CDR2 YFSETQ. Between the trimmed V and J ends, which lost 0 bases and 2 bases, there was a span of 4 bases. This CDR3 spans 13 amino acids. CDR3 bases: TGCGCCAGCAGCTTGGTAATCACAGATACGCAGTATTTT. It specifies CASSLVITDTQYF. The full variable domain, completed using reference TRBV5-1 and TRBJ2-3, is KAGVTQTPRYLIKTRGQQVTLSCSPISGHRSVSWYQQTPGQGLQFLFEYFSETQRNKGNFPGRFSGRQFSNSRSEMNVSTLELGDSALYLCASSLVITDTQYFGPGTRLTVL.

Only a few counts were recorded for this clone. The chain employs TRBV30 and TRBJ2-1, with D possibly being TRBD2 (6 bases). V lost 6 bases to trimming and J lost 9 bases, with 18 bases between them. The CDR3 sequence is 13 residues long. Germline V gene sequence: CDR1 GTSNPN, CDR2 SVGIG (reference sequence). DNA for the CDR3: TGTGCCTGTTCCAGCGGGCTCGAGGGTGAGCAGTTCTTC. Protein sequence: CACSSGLEGEQFF. The full variable domain, its missing parts supplied by reference TRBV30 and TRBJ2-1, is SQTIHQWPATLVQPVGSPLSLECTVEGTSNPNLYWYRQAAGRGLQLLFYSVGIGQISSEVPQNLSASRPQDRQFILSSKKLLLSDSGFYLCACSSGLEGEQFFGPGTRLTVL.